This T cell receptor (beta chain) emerged from a study of T cells in Graves' hyperthyroidism and ophthalmopathy. TCR beta CDR3 regions were amplified from RNA. RT-PCR in the first round (using the HTBI primer set) targeted the TCR CDR3. TCRdb called the multiplex PCR reads again in MiXCR, with one record for every CDR3 protein. The sample has under 400,000 distinct CDR3 sequences, about 15% seen once; the top ten hold about a quarter. This clonotype was counted many times. The PBMCs studied were ones that came from roughly 9.4 ml fresh peripheral blood. The V segment lost 5 bases and the J segment 5 bases; nucleotides outside the gene matches: 11. In germline, CDR1 is LNHNV, CDR2 YYDKDF (reference sequence). The CDR3 spans 15 residues.

The chain has TRBV15 and TRBJ2-5, with 7 bases fitting TRBD2. The sequencing input was blood. This clonotype originated in a young woman with Graves' hyperthyroidism that later progressed to Graves' ophthalmopathy. DNA for the CDR3: TGTGCCACCAGCCCCAGGCGGGGGTCGGGGGAGACCCAGTACTTC. Protein sequence: CATSPRRGSGETQYF.